This T cell receptor (beta chain) was observed in a study of neurological immune-mediated disorders. This clonotype was seen a single time. The CDR3 has 15 amino acids. V lost 4 bases, J lost 4 bases, and 9 bases stayed unmatched. In germline, CDR1 is SGHRS, CDR2 YFSETQ. MiXCR was run by TCRdb on the 5' RACE reads, yielding one entry per CDR3 protein. The table includes about 38,000 distinct CDR3 sequences, around 10% detected once. Time point in this sample: technical triplicate 1. The receptor was isolated from a man in his 60s with HTLV-1-associated myelopathy (HAM/TSP). The genes are TRBV5-1 and TRBJ2-3; TRBD1 agrees at 7 bases. The sequencing sample was made of PBMCs. The CDR3 sequence is CASSRGQWSSDTQYF. CDR3 DNA: TGCGCCAGCAGCAGGGGACAGTGGAGCTCAGATACGCAGTATTTT. Looking up the rest from reference TRBV5-1 and TRBJ2-3 gives the full variable domain: KAGVTQTPRYLIKTRGQQVTLSCSPISGHRSVSWYQQTPGQGLQFLFEYFSETQRNKGNFPGRFSGRQFSNSRSEMNVSTLELGDSALYLCASSRGQWSSDTQYFGPGTRLTVL.